This T cell receptor (beta chain) was sequenced in a study of post-analysis software for immune sequencing data. Looking at the study overall: Recorded subtypes: relapsing-remitting, secondary progressive, progressive-relapsing; some patients unannotated.

Prepared libraries of TCR beta cDNA carried unique molecular identifiers. Starting from about 0.98 to 11 million T cells, the study yielded about 490,000 cDNA molecules. TCRdb reprocessed the PCR reads with MiXCR, giving one entry per CDR3 protein. The table shows about 760,000 distinct CDR3 sequences, with approximately 30% occurring only once. CDR3 length: 14 amino acids. Germline V lookup: CDR1 MNHEY, CDR2 SVGAGI. A word on this clonotype: The antigen is unknown.

Broader study findings: The F measure placed samples prepared in the same batch into strongly shared clusters. Controls had lower frequencies than patients of five or six TRBV segments, which included TRBV5-6, TRBV5-1 and TRBV20-1. Significantly decreased normalized Chao1 diversity was recorded for multiple sclerosis patients relative to controls.

The chain couples TRBV6-5 to TRBJ2-5; the match to TRBD1 covers 9 bases. Near its end, the DNA agrees better with TRBJ2-7, so the J call may be wrong. The TCR sequence derives from a girl aged 10-17 years with multiple sclerosis. The material sequenced was blood. CDR3 loop: CASSPGTGYDEQYF. The CDR3 DNA is TGTGCCAGCAGTCCCGGGACAGGGTACGACGAGCAGTACTTC.